Following are 20 T cell receptor beta chains from one sample sequenced in a study of CD8+CD57+ T cells in acquired aplastic anemia. The patients chosen for sequencing had shown expansion of CD8+CD57+ cells (detected by flow cytometry). According to the study, genomic DNA was the template for TCR beta VDJ and CDR3 profiling. TCRdb called the reads again in MiXCR, with one record for every CDR3 protein. The sample holds around 150,000 distinct CDR3 sequences, 60% to 80% seen once. What was sequenced was sorted CD4+, CD8+, or CD8+CD57+ T cells (not recorded which) from PBMCs. Receptors originate from a human donor with aplastic anemia.

The gene calls are TRBV24-1 and TRBJ2-5; 9 nucleotides agree with TRBD1. This CDR3 is 15 amino acids long. V trimming: 3 bases; J trimming: 7 bases; junction bases outside the gene matches: 8. Germline-derived CDR1 and CDR2 are KGHDR and SFDVKD. The CDR3 DNA reads TGTGCCACCAGTGATAGGGGACAGGGCGGTCGGACCCAGTACTTC. This translates into CATSDRGQGGRTQYF.

The V gene is TRBV19, the J gene TRBJ2-7; 7 bases fit TRBD1. V shed 8 bases and J 6 bases; nucleotides not matched to a gene: 13. The CDR3 sequence is 14 residues long. The V gene's germline CDR1 is LNHDA and CDR2 SQIVND (reference sequence). The CDR3 nucleotides are TGTGCCAGTCGCCAGACAGGGTCTCGAGGCGAGCAGTACTTC. It translates to CASRQTGSRGEQYF.

This clonotype was found a few times. The chain couples TRBV24-1 to TRBJ2-1; 8 bases are shared with TRBD2. Germline loops: CDR1 KGHDR, CDR2 SFDVKD. The CDR3 is 15 residues long. Trimming at V came to 6 bases and at J to 10 bases, leaving 13 bases not matched to a gene. As DNA, the CDR3 is TGTGCCACCAGTCAACTATTGCGGGGGGCGTGCGAGCAGTTCTTC. Residues: CATSQLLRGACEQFF.

The V call is TRBV20-1, the J call TRBJ1-2; D remains ambiguous. V lost 5 bases and J 2 bases, leaving 12 bases between the germline ends. The CDR3 totals 13 residues. Germline V lookup: CDR1 DFQATT, CDR2 SNEGSKA (reference sequence). CDR3 coding DNA: TGCAGTGCTGGGAACAGCTTCAACTATGGCTACACCTTC. Translation gives CSAGNSFNYGYTF.

The table lists this clonotype with a few counts. V gene TRBV7-9 combines with J gene TRBJ2-2; 9 bases map to TRBD1. The V segment lost 4 bases and the J segment 7 bases; nucleotides outside the gene matches: 7. The germline V gene encodes CDR1 SEHNR and CDR2 FQNEAQ (reference sequence). The CDR3 length is 15 residues. The CDR3 protein is CASSSGQGSHGELFF. In nucleotides, the CDR3 is TGTGCCAGCAGCTCGGGACAGGGATCGCACGGGGAGCTGTTTTTT.

This chain uses TRBV10-1 with TRBJ2-1; perhaps TRBD2 as D (6 bases). Germline CDR1 is WNHNN and CDR2 is SYGVQD (reference sequence). V was clipped by 0 bases and J by 1 base, with 13 bases between them. CDR3 length: 17 amino acids. CDR3 loop: CASSESTRGLSYNEQFF. In nucleotides, the CDR3 is TGCGCCAGCAGTGAGTCGACTAGAGGACTGTCCTACAATGAGCAGTTCTTC.

This clonotype was detected a few times. The chain has TRBV7-9 and TRBJ2-7; D gene unclear. The CDR3 totals 14 residues. Germline V lookup: CDR1 SEHNR, CDR2 FQNEAQ (reference sequence). V shed 3 bases and J shed 5 bases, with 14 bases lying between them. The CDR3 DNA reads as TGTGCCAGCAGCTTCGTTCCAGGCCCCCACGAGCAGTACTTC. Protein product: CASSFVPGPHEQYF.

This clonotype was counted once. This chain connects TRBV5-8 to TRBJ1-6; TRBD1 might be the D (6 bases). This CDR3 is 13 amino acids long. Trimming took off 5 bases at V and 9 bases at J, with 12 bases between the two ends. Germline V gives CDR1 SGHTS, CDR2 YDEGEE. The CDR3: CASRSRGGSPLHF. CDR3 DNA: TGTGCCAGCAGATCCAGGGGCGGTTCACCCCTCCACTTT.

This chain links TRBV19 with TRBJ2-7, with 13 bases matching TRBD2. This CDR3 has 20 residues. In germline, CDR1 is LNHDA, CDR2 SQIVND (reference sequence). Trimming removed 5 bases from V and 6 bases from J; junction bases left unmatched: 22. As DNA, the CDR3 is TGTGCCAGTAGTCCTCCCCCATTAAGGACTAGCGGGAGTGAGGGCCGCGAGCAGTACTTC. Its translation is CASSPPPLRTSGSEGREQYF.

The V call is TRBV5-6, the J call TRBJ2-7; no clear D. Germline values: CDR1 SGHDT, CDR2 YYEEEE. This CDR3 comprises 11 residues. Trimming pared 4 bases from V and 4 bases from J, leaving 6 bases between. The CDR3 coding sequence is TGTGCCAGCAGCCACACTTACGAGCAGTACTTC. Encoded protein: CASSHTYEQYF.

The chain has TRBV5-1 and TRBJ1-4; TRBD1 matches 7 bases. The V gene's germline CDR1 is SGHRS and CDR2 YFSETQ. This CDR3 spans 17 amino acids. The V and J ends lost 0 bases and 0 bases, in that order; junction bases with no gene match: 5. The CDR3 is CASSLGGQASTNEKLFF. The CDR3 DNA follows: TGCGCCAGCAGCTTGGGTGGACAGGCATCAACTAATGAAAAACTGTTTTTT.

For this clonotype: Relative to the germline gene, one junction end is altered; a read error may explain this. The V call is TRBV5-8, the J call TRBJ1-6; D may be TRBD1 (5 bases). The CDR3 contains 15 residues. CDR1 is SGHTS and CDR2 is YDEGEE in the germline V gene. The CDR3 DNA is TGTGCCAGCAGCTTGAATGTAGGGGTAGGTTCACCGCTCCACTTT. Its protein is CASSLNVGVGSPLHF.

This chain links TRBV2 with TRBJ1-6; D may be TRBD1 (5 bases). CDR1 is SNHLY and CDR2 is FYNNEI in the germline V gene. V lost 4 bases and J 7 bases, leaving 17 bases between the germline ends. This CDR3 spans 16 amino acids. CDR3 sequence: CASSVRSSDKNSPLHF. The CDR3 DNA follows: TGTGCCAGCAGTGTAAGGAGTTCGGACAAAAATTCACCCCTCCACTTT. Drawing the rest from reference TRBV2 and TRBJ1-6, the complete variable domain is EPEVTQTPSHQVTQMGQEVILRCVPISNHLYFYWYRQILGQKVEFLVSFYNNEISEKSEIFDDQFSVERPDGSNFTLKIRSTKLEDSAMYFCASSVRSSDKNSPLHFGNGTRLTVT.

J is TRBJ1-1 and V is TRBV7-9; the D is unclear. Trimming took off 5 bases at V and 7 bases at J, with 11 bases between the two ends. Per the germline V gene, CDR1 is SEHNR and CDR2 is FQNEAQ (reference sequence). This CDR3 has 12 amino acids. CDR3 DNA: TGTGCCAGCAGCGTTTCAATAGATGAAGCTTTCTTT. Translated, it gives CASSVSIDEAFF.

V is TRBV24-1 and J is TRBJ2-1; D is undetermined. Germline-derived CDR1 and CDR2 are KGHDR and SFDVKD. This CDR3 region has 15 residues. Trimming pared 4 bases from V and 5 bases from J, leaving 14 bases between. The CDR3 loop reads CATSEPTDGDNEQFF. The CDR3 DNA reads TGTGCCACCAGTGAACCGACGGACGGAGACAATGAGCAGTTCTTC.

This rearrangement joins TRBV5-1 to TRBJ2-7, with D perhaps being TRBD1 or TRBD2 (6 bases each). The V end was cut by 4 bases, the J end by 0 bases, with 17 bases between. Germline V gives CDR1 SGHRS, CDR2 YFSETQ. The CDR3 is made up of 16 amino acids. The CDR3 loop is CASSLGGRQFSYEQYF. In DNA, the CDR3 is TGCGCCAGCAGCCTAGGGGGGCGGCAGTTCTCCTACGAGCAGTACTTC. The variable domain in full, completed from reference TRBV5-1 and TRBJ2-7, reads KAGVTQTPRYLIKTRGQQVTLSCSPISGHRSVSWYQQTPGQGLQFLFEYFSETQRNKGNFPGRFSGRQFSNSRSEMNVSTLELGDSALYLCASSLGGRQFSYEQYFGPGTRLTVT.

This chain uses TRBV29-1 with TRBJ1-6; possible D gene TRBD1, 6 bases. The CDR3 consists of 13 residues. CDR1 and CDR2 from the germline V gene are SQVTM and ANQGSEA. Between the trimmed V and J ends, which lost 5 bases and 8 bases, there was a span of 13 bases. For the CDR3, the DNA is TGCAGCGTTCAAGTGGGGGGCGATTCACCCCTCCACTTT. Translation gives CSVQVGGDSPLHF.

The chain joins TRBV9 to TRBJ2-7; tentative D call: TRBD1 (5 bases). The ends were cut back, 4 bases at V and 6 bases at J, with 17 bases in the middle. The CDR3 totals 14 residues. Per germline, CDR1 SGDLS and CDR2 YYNGEE. CDR3 amino acids: CASSHGSGFVEQYF. The DNA of the CDR3 is TGTGCCAGCAGCCACGGCTCAGGGTTCGTCGAGCAGTACTTC.

Notes on this clonotype: At one of its ends the junction is not consistent with the germline gene, which may arise from a read error. Written as DNA, the CDR3 is TGTGACAGCAGCTTGAGCTCCTACGAGCAGTACTTC. This sequence encodes CDSSLSSYEQYF. The chain recombines TRBV7-2 with TRBJ2-7; D gene uncertain. This CDR3 has 12 residues. Looked up from germline, CDR1 is SGHTA and CDR2 is FQGNSA.

The J gene is TRBJ2-1, the V gene TRBV7-2, with 8 bases that match TRBD2. V dropped 0 bases and J dropped 5; count of bases not matched to a gene: 3. CDR1 is SGHTA, CDR2 FQGNSA, per germline. CDR3 length equals 15 residues. The CDR3 is CASSLAPGGDNEQFF. The CDR3 nucleotides are TGTGCCAGCAGCTTAGCGCCGGGAGGGGACAATGAGCAGTTCTTC.